This is a list of T cell receptor beta chains from one sample in a study of T cells in Graves' hyperthyroidism and ophthalmopathy. TCRdb called the multiplex PCR reads again in MiXCR, with one record for every CDR3 protein. The data show about 400,000 distinct CDR3 sequences, about an eighth seen once. The specimen was blood. These TCRs come from a man aged 50-59 years with Graves' ophthalmopathy. The CDR3 runs from the conserved cysteine through the conserved F or W. The D gene is left open where the match is weak. Size is omitted from some rows. Given values are once, few, many or a class for expanded clones.

>TRBD2|TRBV11-3|TRBJ2-5|many
CASSPGGGQETQYF
TGTGCCAGCAGCCCCGGGGGAGGGCAAGAGACCCAGTACTTC
>.|TRBV10-3|TRBJ1-1|many
CAISEGFWNTEAFF
TGTGCCATCAGTGAGGGATTTTGGAACACTGAAGCTTTCTTT
>.|TRBV11-2|TRBJ2-5|many
CASSPLAGGLGETQYF
TGTGCCAGCAGCCCCCTCGCAGGGGGGTTGGGAGAGACCCAGTACTTC
>.|TRBV12-3/TRBV12-4|TRBJ1-5|many
CASSLVGGSNQPQHF
TGTGCCAGCAGTTTAGTTGGGGGGAGCAATCAGCCCCAGCATTTT
>TRBD2|TRBV10-3|TRBJ2-3|many
CAISESRGTSGSLTDTQYF
TGTGCCATCAGTGAATCTAGAGGGACTAGCGGGAGTCTCACAGATACGCAGTATTTT
>.|TRBV20-1|TRBJ2-7|few
CSADSGLGAYEQYF
TGCAGTGCCGACTCGGGACTCGGGGCCTACGAGCAGTACTTC
>TRBD2|TRBV27|TRBJ2-3|many
CASSLSPPTGTSPDTQYF
TGTGCCAGCAGTTTATCTCCCCCGACCGGGACTAGCCCAGATACGCAGTATTTT
>.|TRBV11-3|TRBJ2-4|.
CASSSGRLGDIQYF
TGTGCCAGCAGCTCGGGACGCCTCGGGGACATTCAGTACTTC
>.|TRBV6-1|TRBJ2-7|many
CASSLQVGLRFYEQYF
TGTGCCAGCAGCCTACAGGTGGGCCTAAGATTTTACGAGCAGTACTTC
>.|TRBV12-3/TRBV12-4|TRBJ1-1|many
CASSFSGSQEAFF
TGTGCCAGCAGTTTTAGTGGGTCCCAGGAGGCTTTCTTT
>.|TRBV5-6|TRBJ2-3|.
CASSTPGTSTGSDTQYF
TGTGCCAGCAGCACCCCCGGGACCAGTACCGGGTCGGATACGCAGTATTTT
>.|TRBV3-1|TRBJ1-1|few
CASSQTVAVAEAFF
TGTGCCAGCAGCCAAACGGTCGCTGTCGCTGAAGCTTTCTTT
>.|TRBV12-3/TRBV12-4|TRBJ2-3|many
CASRKHNWGTDTQYF
TGTGCCAGCAGAAAACACAATTGGGGGACGGATACGCAGTATTTT
>.|TRBV20-1|TRBJ2-5|few
CSARARQGAETQYF
TGCAGTGCTAGAGCGCGGCAGGGAGCAGAGACCCAGTACTTC
>TRBD1|TRBV29-1|TRBJ2-1|few
CSLGQGRYEQFF
TGCAGCCTTGGACAGGGGAGGTATGAGCAGTTCTTC
>.|TRBV29-1|TRBJ1-1|.
CSVAEGLGTEAFF
TGCAGCGTGGCGGAGGGGTTGGGCACTGAAGCTTTCTTT
>.|TRBV27|TRBJ1-5|few
CASSLIQGVGQPQHF
TGTGCCAGCAGCCTGATTCAGGGTGTCGGTCAGCCCCAGCATTTT
>.|TRBV5-5|TRBJ2-1|.
CASLWGSDNEQFF
TGTGCCAGCCTGTGGGGGTCCGACAATGAGCAGTTCTTC
>TRBD2|TRBV29-1|TRBJ2-1|.
CSVDPREGHTKQFF
TGCAGCGTTGATCCGCGGGAGGGACACACGAAGCAGTTCTTC